Here is one T cell receptor beta chain with its context. Time point: blood 4 weeks post-SBRT, at nephrectomy. Treatment meaning: 15 Gy SBRT to primary tumor, nephrectomy 4 weeks later. Nephrectomy followed 15 Gy stereotactic body radiation by 4 weeks. Blood was sampled at baseline, 2 weeks and 4 weeks after SBRT. The sample originates from a study of radiation and T cells in renal cell carcinoma. Sequencing was performed with immunoSEQ multiplex PCR; in TCRdb, only in-frame clones are kept and a portion is missing. The data contain around 77,000 clones, approximately 82% of them singletons. Germline loops: CDR1 LGHNA, CDR2 YSLEER. The V gene lost 1 base and the J gene lost 7 bases, with 8 bases spanning the gap. CDR3 length: 14 amino acids.

The material sequenced was blood, taken from a patient whose treatment included radiotherapy and nephrectomy. This TCR was recovered from a woman aged 55-70 years with renal cell carcinoma. The V and J genes are TRBV4-3 and TRBJ1-6; D is perhaps TRBD1 (5 bases). CDR3 sequence reads: CASSQVGQNSPLHF. In nucleotides, the CDR3 is TGCGCCAGCAGCCAAGTGGGGCAGAATTCACCCCTCCACTTT.